The T cell receptor beta chain under discussion was sequenced for a study of blood T cells in healthy people across ages. In the study overall: Using template switching, researchers captured about one barcoded beta molecule for each two T cells. General observations from the study: With donor CMV status unknown, expanded clonotype changes were possibly confounded. Naive CD4+ cell counts and diversity both ran higher in long-lived than in aged donors.

A J-beta primer mix and a sample-barcoded 5' primer were used in a second PCR of about 7 to 12 cycles. TCRdb reprocessed the 5' RACE reads via MiXCR and lists one record per CDR3 protein. The sample includes more than 650,000 distinct CDR3 sequences, 22% of them seen just once. V dropped 0 bases and J dropped 1 base, with 6 bases sitting between them. CDR1 is DFQATT and CDR2 is SNEGSKA in the germline V gene (reference sequence). This CDR3 has 13 residues. Total RNA amounts of at least 6 micrograms were extracted per sample. Worth noting for this clonotype: Its antigen is currently unknown.

The TCR comes from a man in his sixties or seventies in good health. Material for sequencing was blood. The rearrangement uses TRBV20-1 and TRBJ1-1; D is ambiguous. The CDR3 protein is CSARDLRNTEAFF. The CDR3 coding sequence is TGCAGTGCTAGAGATCTCAGGAACACTGAAGCTTTCTTT.